The clone carrying this T cell receptor beta chain was seen many times. No antigen is known for it. The entry originates in a study of T cell repertoires in cytomegalovirus infection. Study background: Public TCR beta signatures provided an indication of both CMV infection and a matching HLA type.

Each CDR3 protein is one row after TCRdb ran MiXCR on the reads. The table has hundreds of thousands of distinct CDR3 sequences, 6.5% seen once. The CDR3 contains 17 residues. Germline loops: CDR1 MNHEY, CDR2 SVGEGT. Trimming shortened V by 2 bases and J by 8 bases, and 21 bases separated the two germline ends. General study findings and limits: Carriage of CMV together with the relevant HLA was identifiable through cumulative public TCR beta family frequency. Dominant in the ex vivo response were TCR beta clonotypes restricted by HLA-C and specific for CMV.

The V call is TRBV6-2 or TRBV6-3, the J call TRBJ1-4; D remains unclear. Sequenced: PBMCs. This TCR was sampled from a human donor in good health (CMV status not recorded). Some clones in this sample may be carry-over from other donors' samples. The CDR3 protein is CASSYVYPALESEKLFF. Written as DNA, the CDR3 is TGTGCCAGCAGTTACGTCTACCCCGCCTTAGAGTCGGAAAAACTGTTTTTT.